Listed below are T cell receptor beta chains from one sample, sequenced in a study of persistence of HIV-infected CD4 T cells. No antigen has been assigned to these receptors. Generated by immunoSEQ multiplex PCR, the TCRdb table keeps only in-frame clones and is missing some. The repertoire has roughly 43,000 clones, 70% to 90% of them found once; the top ten carry approximately 1%. Specimen: CD4+ T cells sorted from PBMCs after roughly 18-hour stimulation, collected from a patient who received antiretroviral therapy. The origin of the receptors is an adult man with HIV who was CMV-seropositive. Both conserved end residues are part of each CDR3. A D gene is named only where the DNA matches it firmly. Size is stated for part of the rows, as once, few or many counts, or as a class when the clone is expanded.

NA | TRBJ1-3 | NA | TRBV18 | TGTGCCAGCTCACCACCGGGCAGGACCGAAAACACCATATATTTT | CASSPPGRTENTIYF
NA | TRBJ2-2 | NA | TRBV19 | TGTGCCAGTAGTATAATAGGAGGACACGTGGGCACCGGGGAGCTGTTTTTT | CASSIIGGHVGTGELFF
NA | TRBJ2-3 | NA | TRBV21-1 | TGTGCCAGCAGCAAAGTTACGGGGGGCCGGGACACAGATACGCAGTATTTT | CASSKVTGGRDTDTQYF
NA | TRBJ2-7 | TRBD2 | TRBV4-2 | TGTGCCAGCAGTCTTCTAGCGGGGACCTACGAGCAGTACTTC | CASSLLAGTYEQYF
NA | TRBJ2-1 | NA | TRBV2 | TGTGCCAGCAGTCAGGGACGAATCGAGCAGTTCTTC | CASSQGRIEQFF
NA | TRBJ2-7 | NA | TRBV18 | TGTGCCAGCTCACCATCAACCCCACCCGAGCAGTACTTC | CASSPSTPPEQYF
NA | TRBJ1-4 | NA | TRBV28 | TGTGCCAGCAGTGGAGAATTCTCGGCAACTAATGAAAAACTGTTTTTT | CASSGEFSATNEKLFF
NA | TRBJ1-2 | TRBD1 | TRBV2 | TGTGCCAGCAGTGAGGCGGACAGGCCCTTC | CASSEADRPF
NA | TRBJ2-2 | NA | TRBV7-3 | TGTGCCAGCAGCTTCCAAGGCGGGGAGCTGTTTTTT | CASSFQGGELFF
few | TRBJ1-5 | NA | TRBV10-3 | TGTGCCATCAGTCCGAGGGAGGGTAATCAGCCCCAGCATTTT | CAISPREGNQPQHF
NA | TRBJ1-2 | TRBD1 | TRBV29-1 | TGCAGCGTCCGTATTCCCGGGACAGGGAGTTACTACACCTTC | CSVRIPGTGSYYTF
NA | TRBJ2-2 | NA | TRBV4-2 | TGTGCCAGCAGCCAAGAGTTCGGCGGGGAGCTGTTTTTT | CASSQEFGGELFF
NA | TRBJ1-5 | TRBD1 | TRBV19 | TGTGCCAGTAGTACCGGACAGGGGGGAGGAAGCAATCAGCCCCAGCATTTT | CASSTGQGGGSNQPQHF
NA | TRBJ1-2 | NA | TRBV5-1 | TGCGCCAGCAGCTTGCAAGGGAATGGCTACACCTTC | CASSLQGNGYTF
NA | TRBJ2-7 | NA | TRBV28 | TGTGCCAGCAGTTCCCAGAGCCCCCTGAACTACGAGCAGTACTTC | CASSSQSPLNYEQYF
NA | TRBJ1-5 | NA | TRBV30 | TGTGCCTGGAGTGCCGGGGGCAGGAGTCAGCCCCAGCATTTT | CAWSAGGRSQPQHF
NA | TRBJ2-1 | NA | TRBV5-1 | TGCGCCAGCAGCTTGGCCGGGGGCGGGGGCAATGAGCAGTTCTTC | CASSLAGGGGNEQFF
NA | TRBJ2-7 | NA | TRBV24-1 | TGTGCCACCAGTGACCCCGGGACAAAGAGCGAGCAGTACTTC | CATSDPGTKSEQYF
NA | TRBJ2-7 | NA | TRBV27 | TGTGCCAGCAGTGTGTCCTTGGGACATAACGAGCAGTACTTC | CASSVSLGHNEQYF
NA | TRBJ1-1 | NA | TRBV29-1 | TGCAGCGTTGAGATAGTGACTTTTCGAGCTGAAGCTTTCTTT | CSVEIVTFRAEAFF
NA | TRBJ2-7 | NA | TRBV28 | TGTGCCAGCAGTCCCACGACAGACTACGAGCAGTACTTC | CASSPTTDYEQYF
NA | TRBJ1-1 | NA | TRBV5-1 | TGCGCCAGTGGGACCTCTAGGGGGGCCGACACTGAAGCTTTCTTT | CASGTSRGADTEAFF
NA | TRBJ1-3 | NA | TRBV6-5 | TGTGCCAGCAGTTACTCCCAGGTCAGCCGTGGAAACACCATATATTTT | CASSYSQVSRGNTIYF
NA | TRBJ2-1 | NA | TRBV9 | TGTGCCAGCAGCCCTCGGGACGGAAACAATGAGCAGTTCTTC | CASSPRDGNNEQFF
NA | TRBJ1-1 | NA | TRBV7-9 | TGTGCCAGCAGCTTAGACCCACACACTGAAGCTTTCTTT | CASSLDPHTEAFF
few | TRBJ1-2 | TRBD1 | TRBV5-1 | TGCGCCAGCAGCACAGGGACAGGGAACTATGGCTACACCTTC | CASSTGTGNYGYTF
NA | TRBJ1-3 | NA | TRBV5-6 | TGTGCCAGCACGAGGAACGGAAACACCATATATTTT | CASTRNGNTIYF
NA | TRBJ2-7 | TRBD1 | TRBV18 | TGTGCCAGCTCCGCTGGACAGGGTCCGTGGGAGCAGTACTTC | CASSAGQGPWEQYF
NA | TRBJ1-5 | NA | TRBV21-1 | TGTGCCAGCAGTCACAGGGGGCTAGCACAGCCCCAGCATTTT | CASSHRGLAQPQHF
NA | TRBJ2-1 | NA | TRBV7-9 | TGTGCCAGCTCTCAGGGAGGATCCTACAATGAGCAGTTCTTC | CASSQGGSYNEQFF
NA | TRBJ2-7 | NA | TRBV9 | TGTGCCAGCAGCGTAGACAGGGGTAGCGGCGAGCAGTACTTC | CASSVDRGSGEQYF
NA | TRBJ2-5 | TRBD1 | TRBV19 | TGTGCCAGTAGCCATGGGGACAGGGGGAGTAAGGAGACCCAGTACTTC | CASSHGDRGSKETQYF
NA | TRBJ2-2 | TRBD2 | TRBV4-1 | TGCGCCAGCAGCCGATCCAGCCGCGGGGGGGCCTCCGGGAAGCTGTTTTTT | CASSRSSRGGASGKLFF
once | TRBJ1-3 | NA | TRBV4-1 | TGCGCCAGCAGCCAAGAGAGACGGCTACCTTACGGAAACACCATATATTTT | CASSQERRLPYGNTIYF
NA | TRBJ1-5 | NA | TRBV28 | TGTGCCAGCAGCCCCATGGCAGGGGTGGCCAATCAGCCCCAGCATTTT | CASSPMAGVANQPQHF
NA | TRBJ1-1 | NA | TRBV5-4 | TGTGCCAGCAGCGACCCCGGGCGGAAGGGCGTAGCTTTCTTT | CASSDPGRKGVAFF
NA | TRBJ2-2 | NA | TRBV25-1 | TGTGCCAGCAGTGAATGGGGGAACACCGGGGAGCTGTTTTTT | CASSEWGNTGELFF
NA | TRBJ1-5 | NA | TRBV9 | TGTGCCAGCAGCGTATTCCTGATACAGGGATATCATCAGCCCCAGCATTTT | CASSVFLIQGYHQPQHF
few | TRBJ2-7 | TRBD1 | TRBV27 | TGTGCCAGCAGTCCGAACCGGGACAGCTTTATCTACGAGCAGTACTTC | CASSPNRDSFIYEQYF
NA | TRBJ2-7 | NA | TRBV27 | TGTGCCAGCAGTTTATCTCCTTCCTACGAGCAGTACTTC | CASSLSPSYEQYF
NA | TRBJ1-6 | NA | TRBV14 | TGTGCCAGCAGCCAAGATCGAGGGGGGAATTCACCCCTCCACTTT | CASSQDRGGNSPLHF
once | TRBJ2-3 | NA | TRBV6-6 | TGTGCCAGCAGTCTTGGCCTCAGGGTCACTAGCACAGATACGCAGTATTTT | CASSLGLRVTSTDTQYF
NA | TRBJ2-4 | NA | TRBV28 | TGTGCCAGCAGTCTTCCCGAACCCAAAAACATTCAGTACTTC | CASSLPEPKNIQYF